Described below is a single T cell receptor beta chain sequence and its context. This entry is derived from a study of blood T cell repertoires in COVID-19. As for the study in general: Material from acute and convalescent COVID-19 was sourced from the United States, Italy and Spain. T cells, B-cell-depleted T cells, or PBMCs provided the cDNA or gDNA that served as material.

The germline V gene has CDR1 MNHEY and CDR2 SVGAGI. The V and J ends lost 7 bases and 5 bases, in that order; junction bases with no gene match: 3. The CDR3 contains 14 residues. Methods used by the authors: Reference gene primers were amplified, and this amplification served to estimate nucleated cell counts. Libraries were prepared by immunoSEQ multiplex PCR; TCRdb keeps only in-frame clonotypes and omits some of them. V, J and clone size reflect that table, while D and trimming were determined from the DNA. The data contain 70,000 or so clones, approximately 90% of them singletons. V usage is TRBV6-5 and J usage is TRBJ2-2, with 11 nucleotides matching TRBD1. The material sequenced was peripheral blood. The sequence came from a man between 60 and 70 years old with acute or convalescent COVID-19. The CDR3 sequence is CASTGTGGTGELFF. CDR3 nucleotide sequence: TGTGCCAGCACAGGGACAGGGGGTACCGGGGAGCTGTTTTTT.